These 15 T cell receptor beta chains were sequenced from one sample in a study of T cell repertoires in cytomegalovirus infection. No antigen is known for these receptors. Via MiXCR, TCRdb re-called the reads, giving one row per CDR3 protein. The sample carries about a million distinct CDR3 sequences, roughly 30% recorded once. The sample consisted of cultured CD8+ T cells from PBMCs, taken from culture after CMV antigen stimulation. The receptors were gathered from a human donor in good health (CMV status not recorded). Some clones in this sample may be carry-over from other donors' samples.

V gene TRBV7-4 combines with J gene TRBJ2-2; D might be TRBD1 (5 bases). Deletions cut 6 bases from V and 7 bases from J, with 21 bases between. There are 16 residues in the CDR3. Germline values: CDR1 SGHVT, CDR2 SQSDAQ. The CDR3 loop reads CASSYPQAGFIGELFF. The CDR3, as DNA: TGTGCCAGCAGTTACCCCCAGGCAGGGTTCATCGGGGAGCTGTTTTTT.

This clonotype has more than one count but fewer than ten. One end of the junction is discordant with germline, which a read error may explain. The J gene is TRBJ2-5, the V gene TRBV7-6, with 15 bases fitting TRBD2. Looked up from germline, CDR1 is SGHVS and CDR2 is FNYEAQ. There are 16 residues in the CDR3. The CDR3 DNA reads TGTGCTAGCAGCGACGGACTAGCGGGGGGGGCGCGGACCCAGTACTTC. It specifies CASSDGLAGGARTQYF.

The chain links TRBV7-9 to TRBJ2-2, with 9 bases lining up with TRBD2. The CDR3 runs 13 residues. V lost 9 bases and J lost 3; bases outside the gene matches: 2. Germline CDR1 is SEHNR and CDR2 is FQNEAQ (reference sequence). CDR3 sequence (DNA): TGTGCCAGGATAGCGGGGGACACCGGGGAGCTGTTTTTT. It is translated as CARIAGDTGELFF.

CDR3 nucleotides: TGTGCCAGCAGTGTTACAGGGGGAGGAACTGAAGCTTTCTTT. Translation: CASSVTGGGTEAFF. The chain links TRBV25-1 to TRBJ1-1; 8 nucleotides align to TRBD1. Germline CDR1 reads MGHDK; CDR2 reads SYGVNS. This CDR3 spans 14 amino acids. V was clipped by 4 bases and J by 5 bases; unmatched bases: 6. The variable domain in full, with the rest retrieved from reference TRBV25-1 and TRBJ1-1, is EADIYQTPRYLVIGTGKKITLECSQTMGHDKMYWYQQDPGMELHLIHYSYGVNSTEKGDLSSESTVSRIRTEHFPLTLESARPSHTSQYLCASSVTGGGTEAFFGQGTRLTVV.

The chain uses TRBV4-1 and TRBJ2-5, with 10 positions matching TRBD2. Germline assignment: CDR1 MGHRA and CDR2 YSYEKL. Germline trimming cut 4 bases from V and 5 bases from J; bases unmatched to any gene: 10. The CDR3 totals 16 residues. The CDR3 spells CASSPEKRGGRETQYF. CDR3 nucleotide sequence: TGCGCCAGCAGCCCTGAGAAGCGGGGGGGCCGGGAGACCCAGTACTTC.

There are a few counts of this clonotype. The rearrangement uses TRBV7-9 and TRBJ2-7; TRBD1 matches 7 bases. CDR3 length equals 16 residues. Germline V gene sequence: CDR1 SEHNR, CDR2 FQNEAQ (reference sequence). J was trimmed by 3 bases and V by 5 bases; bases with no gene match: 13. CDR3 amino acids: CASSPRTGGAVYEQYF. DNA for the CDR3: TGTGCCAGCAGCCCCCGGACAGGCGGCGCGGTCTACGAGCAGTACTTC. Full variable domain (remainder filled in from reference TRBV7-9 and TRBJ2-7): DTGVSQNPRHKITKRGQNVTFRCDPISEHNRLYWYRQTLGQGPEFLTYFQNEAQLEKSRLLSDRFSAERPKGSFSTLEIQRTEQGDSAMYLCASSPRTGGAVYEQYFGPGTRLTVT.

The chain couples TRBV7-2 to TRBJ2-3; perhaps TRBD1 as D (5 bases). Germline CDR1 is SGHTA and CDR2 is FQGNSA. V lost 2 bases to trimming and J lost 3 bases, with 12 bases between them. The CDR3 is 15 amino acids. CDR3 amino acids: CASSLWVQGTDTQYF. In DNA form, the CDR3 reads TGTGCCAGCAGCTTATGGGTCCAGGGAACAGATACGCAGTATTTT.

In its sample, this clonotype was seen a few times. V usage is TRBV7-9 and J usage is TRBJ2-2, with 7 positions matching TRBD1. CDR3 length equals 15 residues. CDR1 is SEHNR, CDR2 FQNEAQ, per germline (reference sequence). J gave up 6 bases and V 5 bases, and 9 bases lay outside the gene matches. In DNA form, the CDR3 reads TGTGCCAGCAGCCCACGGGACAGAGGAGCCGGGGAGCTGTTTTTT. Translated, it gives CASSPRDRGAGELFF.

The sample holds a few counts of this clonotype. The chain employs TRBV7-9 and TRBJ2-1; the match to TRBD1 covers 10 bases. The germline gives CDR1 SEHNR, CDR2 FQNEAQ (reference sequence). V lost 5 bases, J lost 4 bases, and 11 bases stayed unmatched. There are 17 residues in the CDR3. This CDR3 is CASSDRRGQGMYNEQFF. CDR3 DNA: TGTGCCAGCAGCGATCGGAGGGGACAGGGGATGTACAATGAGCAGTTCTTC.

This clonotype was recorded once. The chain carries TRBV7-6 and TRBJ1-4, with D tentatively TRBD1 (5 bases). The CDR3 has 13 residues. V was cut by 4 bases and J by 11 bases, with 14 bases left in between. Per the germline V gene, CDR1 is SGHVS and CDR2 is FNYEAQ. CDR3 nucleotide sequence: TGTGCCAGCAGCTCCGGGACCTCCAGGAAACTGTTTTTT. Translation: CASSSGTSRKLFF.

This clonotype was observed a handful of times. This chain connects TRBV19 to TRBJ1-4; possible D gene TRBD1, 5 bases. Germline-derived CDR1 and CDR2 are LNHDA and SQIVND (reference sequence). V was clipped by 5 bases and J by 8 bases, with 15 bases between them. This CDR3 comprises 14 residues. CDR3 protein: CASSFRDFREKLFF. The CDR3 region has the DNA TGTGCCAGTAGTTTCCGGGACTTTAGAGAAAAACTGTTTTTT.

This clonotype turned up a few times. The chain is built from TRBV5-5 and TRBJ1-1, with a weak D call TRBD1 (5 bases). The CDR3 has 13 amino acids. Trimming pared 3 bases from V and 11 bases from J, leaving 17 bases between. Germline CDR1 reads SGHKS; CDR2 reads YYEKEE (reference sequence). CDR3 sequence: CASSSRLGAVAFF. CDR3 DNA sequence: TGTGCCAGCAGCTCACGACTCGGGGCGGTCGCTTTCTTT.

The sample holds a few counts of this clonotype. The V gene is TRBV27, the J gene TRBJ1-2, with 9 bases that match TRBD1. This CDR3 spans 12 amino acids. Trimming removed 8 bases from V and 4 bases from J; junction bases left unmatched: 2. Germline CDR1 is MNHEY and CDR2 is SMNVEV (reference sequence). The CDR3 spells CASGTGPYGYTF. The CDR3 bases are TGTGCCAGCGGGACAGGGCCCTATGGCTACACCTTC.

Concerning this clonotype: The junction departs from the called germline gene at one end, perhaps through a read error. The chain has TRBV27 and TRBJ2-2; D perhaps matches TRBD2 (6 bases). The CDR3 extends over 15 amino acids. The V gene's germline CDR1 is MNHEY and CDR2 SMNVEV (reference sequence). The CDR3 nucleotides are TGTGCTAGCAGTTTTTTCGGGGGAAACACCGGGGAGCTGTTTTTT. Translating it yields CASSFFGGNTGELFF.

This chain uses TRBV7-9 with TRBJ2-1; maybe TRBD1 (5 bases). The CDR3 loop spans 14 amino acids. CDR1 is SEHNR and CDR2 is FQNEAQ in the germline V gene (reference sequence). V gave up 5 bases and J gave up 7 bases, with 15 bases separating them. Here the CDR3 DNA reads TGTGCCAGCAGCGGGGCGCAGGGATTGAATGAGCAGTTCTTC. It yields the protein CASSGAQGLNEQFF.